This T cell receptor (beta chain) derives from a study of T cells after posttransplantation cyclophosphamide. Study outcomes and limitations: Donor CD8+ memory clones often dominated recipient blood repertoires at later times. Tissue-infiltrating T cells from skin or gut overlapped little with blood T cells.

Germline CDR1 and CDR2: MRHNA and SNTAGT. V gave up 4 bases and J gave up 10 bases, with 16 bases separating them. This CDR3 spans 13 amino acids. This clone was observed a handful of times. Its antigen remains unidentified. Only in-frame clones appear in the TCRdb table, and some are missing; sequencing was by immunoSEQ multiplex PCR. The sample holds 35,000 to 40,000 clones, and no clone turns up only once. Peripheral blood was collected from the related graft donor on the marrow donation day. The receptor's source is a middle-aged man in good health, CMV-negative, and a related stem cell transplant donor. The chain has TRBV6-4 and TRBJ1-2; D might be TRBD1 (5 bases). Sequenced input: PBMCs. Here the CDR3 reads CASSAGLQRDYTF. CDR3 nucleotide sequence: TGTGCCAGCAGTGCAGGGCTCCAGAGAGACTACACCTTC.